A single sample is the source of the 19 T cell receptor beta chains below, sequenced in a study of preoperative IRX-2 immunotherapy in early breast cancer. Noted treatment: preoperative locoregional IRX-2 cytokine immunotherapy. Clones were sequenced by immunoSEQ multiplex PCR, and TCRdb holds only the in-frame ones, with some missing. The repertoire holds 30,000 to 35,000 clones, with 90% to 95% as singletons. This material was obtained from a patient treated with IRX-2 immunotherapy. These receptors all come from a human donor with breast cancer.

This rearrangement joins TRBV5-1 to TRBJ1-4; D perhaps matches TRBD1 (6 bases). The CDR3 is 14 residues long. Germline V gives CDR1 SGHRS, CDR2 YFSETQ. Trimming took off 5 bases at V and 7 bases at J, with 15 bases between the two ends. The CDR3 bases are TGCGCCAGCAGGGTAACCGGGGGCGGTGAAAAACTGTTTTTT. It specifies CASRVTGGGEKLFF.

CDR3 nucleotide sequence: TGTGCCAGCTCACCAGTGGTCATCTACGAGCAGTACTTC. This sequence encodes CASSPVVIYEQYF. The chain uses TRBV18 and TRBJ2-7; D remains unclear. Germline-derived CDR1 and CDR2 are KGHSH and LQKENI. This CDR3 is built from 13 residues. The germline V and J ends were trimmed by 2 bases and 3 bases, with 8 bases remaining between them.

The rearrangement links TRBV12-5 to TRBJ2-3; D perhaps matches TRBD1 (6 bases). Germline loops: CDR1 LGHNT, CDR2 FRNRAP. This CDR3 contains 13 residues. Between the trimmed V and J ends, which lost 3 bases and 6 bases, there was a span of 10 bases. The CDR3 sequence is CASGLQGADTQYF. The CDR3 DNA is TGTGCTAGTGGTTTACAGGGAGCGGATACGCAGTATTTT. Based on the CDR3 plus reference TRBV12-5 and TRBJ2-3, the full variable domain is DARVTQTPRHKVTEMGQEVTMRCQPILGHNTVFWYRQTMMQGLELLAYFRNRAPLDDSGMPKDRFSAEMPDATLATLKIQPSEPRDSAVYFCASGLQGADTQYFGPGTRLTVL.

DNA of the CDR3: TGTGCCAGCAGTCAGACAGGGGTCGAGCAGTACTTC. This sequence encodes CASSQTGVEQYF. This chain links TRBV11-3 with TRBJ2-7; 8 nucleotides line up with TRBD1. Germline trimming cut 6 bases from V and 6 bases from J; bases unmatched to any gene: 4. Germline values: CDR1 SGHNT, CDR2 YENEEA. The CDR3 sequence is 12 residues long.

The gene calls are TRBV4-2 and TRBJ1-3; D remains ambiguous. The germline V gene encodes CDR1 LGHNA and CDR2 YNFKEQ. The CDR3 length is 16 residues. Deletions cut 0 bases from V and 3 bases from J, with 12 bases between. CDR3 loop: CASSQDWGRFGNTIYF. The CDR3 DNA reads TGTGCCAGCAGCCAAGACTGGGGTAGATTTGGAAACACCATATATTTT.

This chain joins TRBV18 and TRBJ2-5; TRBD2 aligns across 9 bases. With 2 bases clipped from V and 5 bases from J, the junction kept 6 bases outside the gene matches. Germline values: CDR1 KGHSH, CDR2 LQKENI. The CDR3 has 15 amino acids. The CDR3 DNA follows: TGTGCCAGCTCACCAAACGGACTAGCGAGGGAGACCCAGTACTTC. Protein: CASSPNGLARETQYF.

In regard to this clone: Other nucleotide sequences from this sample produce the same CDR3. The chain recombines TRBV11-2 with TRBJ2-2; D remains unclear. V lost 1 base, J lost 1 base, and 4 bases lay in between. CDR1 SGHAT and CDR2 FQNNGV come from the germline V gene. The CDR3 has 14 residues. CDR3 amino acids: CASSLGGNTGELFF. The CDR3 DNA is TGTGCCAGCAGCTTAGGGGGGAACACCGGGGAGCTGTTTTTT.

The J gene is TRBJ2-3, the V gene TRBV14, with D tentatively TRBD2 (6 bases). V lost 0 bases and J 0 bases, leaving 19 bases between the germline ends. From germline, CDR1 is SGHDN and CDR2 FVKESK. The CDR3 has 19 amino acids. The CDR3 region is CASSQDTRRGDTSTDTQYF. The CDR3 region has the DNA TGTGCCAGCAGCCAAGATACAAGGCGGGGTGATACTAGCACAGATACGCAGTATTTT.

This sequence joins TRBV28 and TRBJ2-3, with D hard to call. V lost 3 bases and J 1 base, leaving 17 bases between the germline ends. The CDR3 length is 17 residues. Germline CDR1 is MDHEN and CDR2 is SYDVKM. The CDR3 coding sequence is TGTGCCAGCAGTTTCACATCCGGTACGATACGCACAGATACGCAGTATTTT. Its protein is CASSFTSGTIRTDTQYF.

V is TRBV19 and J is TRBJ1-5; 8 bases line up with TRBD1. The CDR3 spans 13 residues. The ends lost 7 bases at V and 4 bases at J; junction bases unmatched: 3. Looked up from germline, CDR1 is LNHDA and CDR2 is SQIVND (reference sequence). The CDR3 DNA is TGTGCCAGTACCCGGACAGGGAATCAGCCCCAGCATTTT. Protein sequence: CASTRTGNQPQHF. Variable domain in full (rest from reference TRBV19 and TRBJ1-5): DGGITQSPKYLFRKEGQNVTLSCEQNLNHDAMYWYRQDPGQGLRLIYYSQIVNDFQKGDIAEGYSVSREKKESFPLTVTSAQKNPTAFYLCASTRTGNQPQHFGDGTRLSIL.

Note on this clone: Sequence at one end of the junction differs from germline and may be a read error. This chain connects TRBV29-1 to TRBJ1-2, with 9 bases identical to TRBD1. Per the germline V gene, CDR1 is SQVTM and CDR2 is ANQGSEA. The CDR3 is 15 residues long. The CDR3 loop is CSVEDTGGANYGYTF. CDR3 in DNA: TGCAGCGTGGAAGATACAGGGGGCGCAAACTATGGCTACACCTTC.

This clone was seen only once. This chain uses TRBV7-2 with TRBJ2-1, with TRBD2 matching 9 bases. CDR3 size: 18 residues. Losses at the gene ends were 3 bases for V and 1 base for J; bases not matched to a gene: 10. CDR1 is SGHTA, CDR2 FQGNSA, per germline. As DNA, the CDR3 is TGTGCCAGCAGCTTGGGTAACCGGCTAGCGGGATCCTACAATGAGCAGTTCTTC. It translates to CASSLGNRLAGSYNEQFF.

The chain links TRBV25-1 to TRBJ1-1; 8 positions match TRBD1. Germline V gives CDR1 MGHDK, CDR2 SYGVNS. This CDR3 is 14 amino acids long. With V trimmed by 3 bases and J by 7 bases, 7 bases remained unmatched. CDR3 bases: TGTGCCAGCAGTGATACGCAGGGGGCGGTTGAAGCTTTCTTT. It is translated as CASSDTQGAVEAFF.

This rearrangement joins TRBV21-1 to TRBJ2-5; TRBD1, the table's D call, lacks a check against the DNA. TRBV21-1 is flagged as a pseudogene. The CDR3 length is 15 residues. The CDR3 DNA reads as TGTGCCAGCAGCAAATTTTGGGGCAGCCAAGAGACCCAGTACTTC. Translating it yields CASSKFWGSQETQYF.

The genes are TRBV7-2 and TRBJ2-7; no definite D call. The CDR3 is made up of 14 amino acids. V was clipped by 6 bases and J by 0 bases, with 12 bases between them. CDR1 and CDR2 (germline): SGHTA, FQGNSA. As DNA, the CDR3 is TGTGCCAGCAGTCTAAGGTTTAGCTCCTACGAGCAGTACTTC. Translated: CASSLRFSSYEQYF.

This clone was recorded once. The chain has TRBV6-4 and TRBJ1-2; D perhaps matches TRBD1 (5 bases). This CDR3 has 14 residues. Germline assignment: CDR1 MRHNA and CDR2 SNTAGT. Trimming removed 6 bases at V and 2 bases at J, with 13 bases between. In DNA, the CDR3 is TGTGCCAGCAGCCCCGCCCAGGGAAACTATGGCTACACCTTC. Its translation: CASSPAQGNYGYTF.

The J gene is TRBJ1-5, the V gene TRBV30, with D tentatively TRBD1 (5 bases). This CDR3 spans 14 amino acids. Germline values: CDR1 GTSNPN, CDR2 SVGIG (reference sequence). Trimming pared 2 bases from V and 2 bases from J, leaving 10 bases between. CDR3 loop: CAWSMGGGNQPQHF. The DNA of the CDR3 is TGTGCCTGGAGTATGGGGGGAGGCAATCAGCCCCAGCATTTT.

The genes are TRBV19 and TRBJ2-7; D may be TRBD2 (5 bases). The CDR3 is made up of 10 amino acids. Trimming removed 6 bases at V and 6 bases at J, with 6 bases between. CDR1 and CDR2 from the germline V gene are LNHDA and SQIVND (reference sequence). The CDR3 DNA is TGTGCCAGTAGGGCGGGCGAGCAGTACTTC. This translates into CASRAGEQYF.

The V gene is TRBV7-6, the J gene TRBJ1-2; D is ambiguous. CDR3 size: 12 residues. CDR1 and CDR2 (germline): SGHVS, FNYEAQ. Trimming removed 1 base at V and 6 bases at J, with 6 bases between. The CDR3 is CASSLEGNGYTF. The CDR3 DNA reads TGTGCCAGCAGCTTAGAGGGTAATGGCTACACCTTC.